This TCR beta chain appears in the sequencing data of a study of metastatic and nonmetastatic thyroid tumors. Study overall: From malignant and benign thyroid patients, repertoires in blood and in tumor or nodule tissue were compared.

How the authors handled the data: The distant-metastasis classifier for papillary thyroid cancer was built from CDR3 differences across clinicopathological groups. TCRdb reanalyzed the PCR reads via MiXCR. TCRdb, not the authors, supplied the V and J calls. The table has roughly 34,000 clones, approximately 16% seen once; the top ten hold under 20%. Ten or more counts support this clone. No treatment had been given to any patient before thyroid surgery. The clonotype originates from a male donor with papillary thyroid cancer or a benign thyroid nodule (not recorded which). Some clones in this sample may be carry-over from other donors' samples. Sequencing input: blood.

The CDR3 DNA sequence: TGTGCCAGCAGGTCAACAGGTGCCCCCTCCTACGAGCAGTACTTC. This gives the protein CASRSTGAPSYEQYF. The J gene is TRBJ2-7, the V gene TRBV11-2; perhaps TRBD1 as D (5 bases). Germline CDR1 and CDR2: SGHAT and FQNNGV. This CDR3 comprises 15 residues. The V end lost 6 bases, the J end lost 0 bases, and 15 bases lay between the germline ends.